This T cell receptor (beta chain) stems from a study of blood T cell repertoires in COVID-19. Overall study: Material from acute and convalescent COVID-19 was sourced from the United States, Italy and Spain.

Participants had their cohort set by participant-reported clinical history. Donors in Cohort 3 who had recovered were those with two negative PCRs, healthcare professional clearance, or resolution of their symptoms. The CDR3 is 14 amino acids. Germline CDR1 reads LGHNA; CDR2 reads YNFKEQ. Trimming removed 1 base from V and 4 bases from J; junction bases left unmatched: 4. Measured with immunoSEQ multiplex PCR; TCRdb has only the in-frame clones, and not every one. The table shows about 290,000 clones, with approximately 88% occurring only once. J is TRBJ2-7 and V is TRBV4-2, with 7 bases fitting TRBD1. The origin of this receptor is a woman aged 40 to 50 who had recovered from COVID-19. The sequencing input was PBMCs or T cells enriched from blood (not recorded which). The CDR3 loop is CASSQGRQGYEQYF. The CDR3, as DNA: TGTGCCAGCAGCCAAGGAAGACAGGGTTACGAGCAGTACTTC.